This T cell receptor (beta chain) was found in a study of T-cell memory formation after mild COVID-19. TCRdb reprocessed the 5' RACE reads via MiXCR and lists one record per CDR3 protein. The repertoire holds some 160,000 distinct CDR3 sequences, with 25% to 40% as singletons. Germline CDR1 is LGHDT and CDR2 is YNNKEL (reference sequence). The CDR3 has 13 amino acids. The germline V and J ends were trimmed by 1 base and 8 bases, with 6 bases remaining between them. Sequencing used PBMCs or a T cell subset sorted from them (not recorded which). The chain employs TRBV3-1 and TRBJ1-6, with D perhaps matching TRBD1 (6 bases). The sequence came from an adult woman who had mild COVID-19 (a few samples of this study predate the infection). Cell type and time point are not known. CDR3 bases: TGTGCCAGCAGCCAAGGGACAGATTCACCCCTCCACTTT. As protein: CASSQGTDSPLHF. The variable domain in full, completed from reference TRBV3-1 and TRBJ1-6, reads DTAVSQTPKYLVTQMGNDKSIKCEQNLGHDTMYWYKQDSKKFLKIMFSYNNKELIINETVPNRFSPKSPDKAHLNLHINSLELGDSAVYFCASSQGTDSPLHFGNGTRLTVT.